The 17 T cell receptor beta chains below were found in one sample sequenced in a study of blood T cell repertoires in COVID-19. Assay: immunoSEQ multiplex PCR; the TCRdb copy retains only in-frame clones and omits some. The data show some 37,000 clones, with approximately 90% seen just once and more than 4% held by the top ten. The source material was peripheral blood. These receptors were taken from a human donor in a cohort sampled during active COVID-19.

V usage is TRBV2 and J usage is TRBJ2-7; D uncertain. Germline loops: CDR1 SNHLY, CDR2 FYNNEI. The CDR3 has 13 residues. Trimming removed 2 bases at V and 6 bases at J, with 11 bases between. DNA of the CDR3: TGTGCCAGCAGTGAACGGCTGCAGCGCGAGCAGTACTTC. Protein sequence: CASSERLQREQYF. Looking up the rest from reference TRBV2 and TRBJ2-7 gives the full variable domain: EPEVTQTPSHQVTQMGQEVILRCVPISNHLYFYWYRQILGQKVEFLVSFYNNEISEKSEIFDDQFSVERPDGSNFTLKIRSTKLEDSAMYFCASSERLQREQYFGPGTRLTVT.

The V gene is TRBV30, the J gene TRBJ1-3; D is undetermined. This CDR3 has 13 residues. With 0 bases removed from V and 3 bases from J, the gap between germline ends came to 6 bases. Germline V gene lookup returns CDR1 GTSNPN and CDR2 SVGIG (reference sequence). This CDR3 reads CAWSVRGGNTIYF. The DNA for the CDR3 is TGTGCCTGGAGTGTGCGCGGTGGAAACACCATATATTTT. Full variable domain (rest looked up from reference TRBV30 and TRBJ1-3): SQTIHQWPATLVQPVGSPLSLECTVEGTSNPNLYWYRQAAGRGLQLLFYSVGIGQISSEVPQNLSASRPQDRQFILSSKKLLLSDSGFYLCAWSVRGGNTIYFGEGSWLTVV.

CDR3 residues: CASSPSPGSYEQYF. DNA of the CDR3: TGTGCCAGCAGCCCGTCCCCAGGGTCCTACGAGCAGTACTTC. This chain connects TRBV7-9 to TRBJ2-7, with D maybe TRBD1 (5 bases). CDR3 length: 14 amino acids. Germline CDR1 and CDR2: SEHNR and FQNEAQ (reference sequence). Trimming stripped 5 bases from V and 1 base from J, with 12 bases between.

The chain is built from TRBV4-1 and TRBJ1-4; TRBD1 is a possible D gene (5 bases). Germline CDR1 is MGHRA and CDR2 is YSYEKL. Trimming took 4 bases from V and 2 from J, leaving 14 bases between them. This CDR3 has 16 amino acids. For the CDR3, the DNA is TGCGCCAGCAGCCGAGAGGGGACTGCGACTAATGAAAAACTGTTTTTT. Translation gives CASSREGTATNEKLFF.

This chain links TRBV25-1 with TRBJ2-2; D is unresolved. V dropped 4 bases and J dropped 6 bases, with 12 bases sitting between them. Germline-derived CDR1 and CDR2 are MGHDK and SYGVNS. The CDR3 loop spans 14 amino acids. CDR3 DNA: TGTGCCAGCAGTGGATCACTGGTGGCCGGGGAGCTGTTTTTT. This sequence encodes CASSGSLVAGELFF.

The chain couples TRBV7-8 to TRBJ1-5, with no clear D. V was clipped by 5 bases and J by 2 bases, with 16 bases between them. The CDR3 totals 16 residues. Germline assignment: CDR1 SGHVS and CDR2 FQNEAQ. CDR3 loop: CASSPKLVFGNQPQHF. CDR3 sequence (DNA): TGTGCCAGCAGCCCTAAATTGGTCTTTGGCAATCAGCCCCAGCATTTT. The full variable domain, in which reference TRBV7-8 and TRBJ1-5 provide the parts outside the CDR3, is GAGVSQSPRYKVAKRGQDVALRCDPISGHVSLFWYQQALGQGPEFLTYFQNEAQLDKSGLPSDRFFAERPEGSVSTLKIQRTQQEDSAVYLCASSPKLVFGNQPQHFGDGTRLSIL.

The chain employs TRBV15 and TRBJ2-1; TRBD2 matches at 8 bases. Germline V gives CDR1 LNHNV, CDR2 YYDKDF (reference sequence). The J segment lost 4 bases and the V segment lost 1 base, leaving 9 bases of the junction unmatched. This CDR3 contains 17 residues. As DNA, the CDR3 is TGTGCCACCAGCAGAGCGGCTAGCGGGTTCCGATACAATGAGCAGTTCTTC. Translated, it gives CATSRAASGFRYNEQFF.

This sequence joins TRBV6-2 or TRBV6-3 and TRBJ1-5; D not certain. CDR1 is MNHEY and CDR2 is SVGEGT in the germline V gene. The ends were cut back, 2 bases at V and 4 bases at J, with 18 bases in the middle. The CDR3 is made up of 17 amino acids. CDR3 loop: CASSYRYSRSRNQPQHF. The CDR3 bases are TGTGCCAGCAGTTACAGGTATTCCCGGTCGAGGAATCAGCCCCAGCATTTT.

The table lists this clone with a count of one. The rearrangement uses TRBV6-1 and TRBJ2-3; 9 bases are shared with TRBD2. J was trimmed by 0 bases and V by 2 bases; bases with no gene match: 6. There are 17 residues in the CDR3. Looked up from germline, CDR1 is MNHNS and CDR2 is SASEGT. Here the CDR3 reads CASSESKTSGSTDTQYF. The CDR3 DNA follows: TGTGCCAGCAGTGAAAGTAAGACTAGCGGTAGCACAGATACGCAGTATTTT.

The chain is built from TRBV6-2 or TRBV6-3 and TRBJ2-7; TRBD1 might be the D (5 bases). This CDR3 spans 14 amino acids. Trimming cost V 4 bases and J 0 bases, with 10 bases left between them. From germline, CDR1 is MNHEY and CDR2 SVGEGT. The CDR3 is CASSWGTHSYEQYF. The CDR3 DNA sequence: TGTGCCAGCAGTTGGGGCACCCACTCCTACGAGCAGTACTTC.

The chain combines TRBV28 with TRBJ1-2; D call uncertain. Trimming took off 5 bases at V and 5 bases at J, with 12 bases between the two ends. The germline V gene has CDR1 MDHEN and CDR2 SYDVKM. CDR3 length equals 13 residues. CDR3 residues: CASSPGEGYGYTF. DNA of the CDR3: TGTGCCAGCAGTCCCGGGGAAGGGTATGGCTACACCTTC.

The DNA of the CDR3 is TGTGCCACCAGACCCGGGACAGAGGGTGGCAGAAGTGCTTTCTTT. This sequence encodes CATRPGTEGGRSAFF. V gene TRBV15 combines with J gene TRBJ1-1; 7 bases are shared with TRBD1. With V trimmed by 6 bases and J by 11 bases, 18 bases remained unmatched. This CDR3 is 15 amino acids long. Looked up from germline, CDR1 is LNHNV and CDR2 is YYDKDF (reference sequence).

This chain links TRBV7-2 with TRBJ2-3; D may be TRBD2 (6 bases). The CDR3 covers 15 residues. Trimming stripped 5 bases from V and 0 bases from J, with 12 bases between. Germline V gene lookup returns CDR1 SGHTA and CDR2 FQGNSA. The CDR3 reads CASSLTSISTDTQYF. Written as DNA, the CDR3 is TGTGCCAGCAGCCTAACTAGCATTAGCACAGATACGCAGTATTTT. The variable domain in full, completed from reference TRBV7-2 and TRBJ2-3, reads GAGVSQSPSNKVTEKGKDVELRCDPISGHTALYWYRQSLGQGLEFLIYFQGNSAPDKSGLPSDRFSAERTGGSVSTLTIQRTQQEDSAVYLCASSLTSISTDTQYFGPGTRLTVL.

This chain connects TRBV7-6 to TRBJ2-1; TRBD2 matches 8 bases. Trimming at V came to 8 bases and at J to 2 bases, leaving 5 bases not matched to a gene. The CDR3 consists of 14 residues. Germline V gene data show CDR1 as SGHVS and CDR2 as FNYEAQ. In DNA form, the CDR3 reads TGTGCCAGCGGCCTAGCGGGCGCCTACAATGAGCAGTTCTTC. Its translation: CASGLAGAYNEQFF.

CDR3 region: CASSLSRTGTMNTGELFF. CDR3 sequence (DNA): TGCGCCAGCAGCCTATCGCGAACCGGGACAATGAACACCGGGGAGCTGTTTTTT. The chain carries TRBV5-1 and TRBJ2-2, with a possible D match to TRBD1 (6 bases). Trimming pared 4 bases from V and 1 base from J, leaving 20 bases between. CDR3 length equals 18 residues. Germline CDR1 SGHRS, CDR2 YFSETQ.

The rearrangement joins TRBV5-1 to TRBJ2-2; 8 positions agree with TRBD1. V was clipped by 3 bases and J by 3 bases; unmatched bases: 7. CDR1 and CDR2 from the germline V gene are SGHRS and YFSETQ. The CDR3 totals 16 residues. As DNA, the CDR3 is TGCGCCAGCAGCTCCACTTGGGGACAGGACACCGGGGAGCTGTTTTTT. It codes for CASSSTWGQDTGELFF.

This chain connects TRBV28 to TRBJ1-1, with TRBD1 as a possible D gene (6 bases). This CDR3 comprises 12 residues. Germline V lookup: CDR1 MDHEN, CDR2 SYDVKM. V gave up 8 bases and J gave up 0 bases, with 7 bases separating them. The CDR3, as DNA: TGTGCCAGCGGACAGTTGAACACTGAAGCTTTCTTT. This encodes CASGQLNTEAFF.